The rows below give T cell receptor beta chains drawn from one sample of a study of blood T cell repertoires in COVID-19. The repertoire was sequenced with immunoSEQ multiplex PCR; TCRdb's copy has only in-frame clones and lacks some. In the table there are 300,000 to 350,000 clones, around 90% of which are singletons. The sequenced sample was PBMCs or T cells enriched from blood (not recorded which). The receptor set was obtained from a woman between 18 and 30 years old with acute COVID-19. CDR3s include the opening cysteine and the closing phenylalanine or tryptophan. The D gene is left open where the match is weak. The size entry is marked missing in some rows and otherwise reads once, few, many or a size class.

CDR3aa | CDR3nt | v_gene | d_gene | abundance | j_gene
CASSGGQGIGKLFF | TGTGCCAGCAGTGGGGGACAGGGGATAGGAAAACTGTTTTTT | TRBV27 | TRBD1 | - | TRBJ1-4
CASSLGTSGYNEQFF | TGTGCCAGCAGTTTGGGGACTAGCGGCTACAATGAGCAGTTCTTC | TRBV27 | TRBD2 | - | TRBJ2-1
CASSDSGSVTGELFF | TGTGCCAGCAGCGATAGCGGGAGTGTCACCGGGGAGCTGTTTTTT | TRBV9 | TRBD2 | - | TRBJ2-2
CASSTYGQGIPGRDYGYTF | TGTGCCAGCAGCACTTACGGACAAGGAATTCCTGGAAGGGACTATGGCTACACCTTC | TRBV28 | - | - | TRBJ1-2
CASSPRRGRAGELFF | TGTGCCAGCAGCCCACGTAGGGGGAGAGCCGGGGAGCTGTTTTTT | TRBV7-9 | - | - | TRBJ2-2
CASSGRGSGNTIYF | TGTGCCAGCAGCGGCAGGGGGTCTGGAAACACCATATATTTT | TRBV9 | TRBD1 | - | TRBJ1-3
CSVEVAGGDRRTGELFF | TGCAGCGTTGAAGTCGCCGGGGGGGACAGACGCACCGGGGAGCTGTTTTTT | TRBV29-1 | - | - | TRBJ2-2
CASIPLGAESTDTQYF | TGTGCCAGTATCCCCCTTGGAGCGGAAAGCACAGATACGCAGTATTTT | TRBV28 | - | - | TRBJ2-3
CASSYSYRGNIQYF | TGTGCCAGCAGTTACTCCTACAGGGGGAACATTCAGTACTTC | TRBV6-5 | TRBD1 | - | TRBJ2-4
CASSVGLGAGNTEAFF | TGTGCCAGCAGCGTAGGATTAGGGGCTGGGAACACTGAAGCTTTCTTT | TRBV9 | - | - | TRBJ1-1
CASSLTGKYEQYF | TGTGCCAGCAGTTTGACAGGGAAGTACGAGCAGTACTTC | TRBV6-5 | TRBD1 | - | TRBJ2-7
CASSPRRGWDTEAFF | TGTGCCAGCAGCCCCCGAAGGGGCTGGGACACTGAAGCTTTCTTT | TRBV5-5 | - | - | TRBJ1-1
CASSEYTRQGVTEAFF | TGTGCCAGCAGTGAATACACCAGACAGGGAGTCACTGAAGCTTTCTTT | TRBV25-1 | TRBD1 | - | TRBJ1-1
CASSQNPGLQETQYF | TGCGCCAGCAGCCAGAACCCGGGACTGCAAGAGACCCAGTACTTC | TRBV4-1 | - | - | TRBJ2-5
CATSREGSDRVDYGYTF | TGTGCCACCAGCAGAGAAGGGTCTGACAGGGTTGACTATGGCTACACCTTC | TRBV15 | TRBD1 | - | TRBJ1-2
CASLRGPSEDSPLHF | TGTGCCAGCCTCAGAGGGCCCTCGGAGGATTCACCCCTCCACTTT | TRBV5-6 | - | - | TRBJ1-6
CASSPQQRGNTGELFF | TGTGCCAGCAGCCCCCAGCAGCGGGGGAACACCGGGGAGCTGTTTTTT | TRBV7-3 | TRBD2 | - | TRBJ2-2
CASSLEPGSVTEAFF | TGTGCCAGCAGTTTGGAACCGGGAAGTGTCACTGAAGCTTTCTTT | TRBV27 | - | - | TRBJ1-1
CAWSVAGPGSPLHF | TGTGCCTGGAGTGTAGCAGGGCCTGGTTCACCCCTCCACTTT | TRBV30 | - | - | TRBJ1-6
CAWSVRGYGHTEAFF | TGTGCCTGGAGTGTACGGGGTTACGGGCACACTGAAGCTTTCTTT | TRBV30 | - | - | TRBJ1-1
CASSFQQGNNSPLHF | TGTGCCAGTAGTTTTCAACAGGGAAATAATTCACCCCTCCACTTT | TRBV19 | - | - | TRBJ1-6
CSVVRWATDTQYF | TGCAGCGTTGTTAGGTGGGCCACAGATACGCAGTATTTT | TRBV29-1 | - | - | TRBJ2-3
CASSPRQEAGYTF | TGTGCCAGCTCCCCCCGACAGGAAGCGGGCTACACCTTC | TRBV18 | - | - | TRBJ1-2
CASSWAQGPYEQYF | TGTGCCAGCAGCTGGGCACAGGGACCCTACGAGCAGTACTTC | TRBV7-3 | - | - | TRBJ2-7
CASSLGQMNTEAFF | TGTGCCAGCAGCTTAGGACAGATGAACACTGAAGCTTTCTTT | TRBV11-2 | - | - | TRBJ1-1
CASRPGHRNEKLFF | TGTGCCAGCAGGCCGGGACACCGCAATGAAAAACTGTTTTTT | TRBV6-5 | - | few | TRBJ1-4
CASSGLRVGTGPYEQYF | TGTGCCAGCAGCGGTCTTCGTGTCGGGACAGGGCCCTACGAGCAGTACTTC | TRBV7-9 | TRBD1 | once | TRBJ2-7
CATSSGDYVNEQFF | TGTGCCACCAGCAGTGGGGACTATGTCAATGAGCAGTTCTTC | TRBV28 | TRBD2 | - | TRBJ2-1
CASSTSSGSNTGELFF | TGTGCCAGTAGTACCTCTAGCGGGAGTAATACCGGGGAGCTGTTTTTT | TRBV19 | TRBD2 | - | TRBJ2-2
CASSFKISGTGDNNEQFF | TGTGCCAGCAGCTTTAAAATCTCCGGGACAGGGGATAACAATGAGCAGTTCTTC | TRBV7-6 | TRBD1 | - | TRBJ2-1
CASSPFLTSGRAERGNEQFF | TGTGCCAGCAGCCCCTTTCTGACTAGCGGGAGGGCCGAACGAGGCAATGAGCAGTTCTTC | TRBV6-6 | TRBD2 | - | TRBJ2-1
CASSRQGNYGYTF | TGTGCCAGCAGCCGCCAGGGGAACTATGGCTACACCTTC | TRBV11-3 | - | - | TRBJ1-2
CAWSYGDSSGNTIYF | TGTGCCTGGTCTTATGGGGACAGCTCTGGAAACACCATATATTTT | TRBV30 | TRBD1 | - | TRBJ1-3
CASSLGSGRSHF | TGTGCCAGCAGCTTGGGTTCGGGAAGGTCCCACTTT | TRBV5-6 | - | - | TRBJ1-6
CASIGAGGDEQFF | TGTGCCAGCATCGGAGCTGGCGGGGATGAGCAGTTCTTC | TRBV28 | - | - | TRBJ2-1
CASSWASRNTEAFF | TGTGCCAGCAGTTGGGCCAGCAGGAACACTGAAGCTTTCTTT | TRBV27 | - | few | TRBJ1-1
CASSPAGRVNTGELFF | TGTGCCAGCAGCCCCGCGGGCAGAGTTAACACCGGGGAGCTGTTTTTT | TRBV11-2 | - | - | TRBJ2-2
CASSPDGDGSTEAFF | TGTGCCAGCAGCCCTGACGGGGATGGATCCACTGAAGCTTTCTTT | TRBV9 | - | - | TRBJ1-1
CASSSQGYEQYF | TGTGCCAGCAGCTCACAGGGGTACGAGCAGTACTTC | TRBV7-2 | TRBD1 | - | TRBJ2-7
CASSLAGRETQPQHF | TGTGCCAGCAGCTTAGCGGGGAGGGAAACTCAGCCCCAGCATTTT | TRBV7-2 | - | - | TRBJ1-5
CASRGGDTQYF | TGTGCCAGTCGAGGAGGAGATACGCAGTATTTT | TRBV11-3 | - | - | TRBJ2-3